These 29 T cell receptor beta chains were all obtained from the same sample, sequenced in a study of control samples from healthy donors and cancer patients. This table comes from immunoSEQ multiplex PCR, and its TCRdb copy is limited to in-frame clones, with some not included. In total, the table holds roughly 190,000 clones. Material: blood. These receptors were obtained from a woman aged 25 to 45 in good health.

This sequence joins TRBV27 and TRBJ2-3; the D call may be TRBD1 or TRBD2 (5 bases each). Trimming took off 7 bases at V and 3 bases at J, with 11 bases between the two ends. Germline V gene data show CDR1 as MNHEY and CDR2 as SMNVEV (reference sequence). The CDR3 has 13 amino acids. CDR3 protein: CASTSWGTDTQYF. For the CDR3, the DNA is TGTGCCAGCACCTCCTGGGGGACAGATACGCAGTATTTT.

This sequence joins TRBV6-5 and TRBJ2-3; unclear D gene. CDR3 size: 13 residues. Trimming took off 6 bases at V and 1 base at J, with 8 bases between the two ends. Germline loops: CDR1 MNHEY, CDR2 SVGAGI. CDR3 nucleotide sequence: TGTGCCAGCAGACGGGTACGCACAGATACGCAGTATTTT. As protein: CASRRVRTDTQYF.

The V gene is TRBV19, the J gene TRBJ2-7; 8 nucleotides line up with TRBD2. CDR1 is LNHDA and CDR2 is SQIVND in the germline V gene (reference sequence). The V and J ends lost 8 bases and 7 bases, in that order; junction bases with no gene match: 16. This CDR3 is built from 15 residues. The CDR3 here is CASRAIGAGGVEQYF. The CDR3 DNA reads TGTGCCAGTCGAGCTATAGGTGCGGGGGGCGTGGAGCAGTACTTC.

The chain joins TRBV5-8 to TRBJ2-3; D unresolved. V was trimmed by 0 bases and J by 7 bases, leaving 12 bases between them. The V gene's germline CDR1 is SGHTS and CDR2 YDEGEE. The CDR3 sequence is 14 residues long. In DNA, the CDR3 is TGTGCCAGCAGCTTGGATCCCCGTCTGAATACGCAGTATTTT. This translates into CASSLDPRLNTQYF.

The rearrangement uses TRBV14 and TRBJ1-1; D gene uncertain. CDR1 is SGHDN and CDR2 is FVKESK in the germline V gene. Trimming took 4 bases from V and 1 from J, leaving 4 bases between them. This CDR3 has 12 amino acids. CDR3 residues: CASSLWNTEAFF. The DNA for the CDR3 is TGTGCCAGCAGCCTCTGGAACACTGAAGCTTTCTTT.

V is TRBV18 and J is TRBJ1-2, with D tentatively TRBD1 (6 bases). The CDR3 is 17 amino acids. The V gene lost 3 bases and the J gene lost 2 bases, with 19 bases spanning the gap. CDR1 and CDR2 from the germline V gene are KGHSH and LQKENI. The CDR3 is CASSPFKQGPLNYGYTF. The CDR3 DNA is TGTGCCAGCTCACCCTTTAAACAGGGACCTTTAAACTATGGCTACACCTTC.

The V gene is TRBV2, the J gene TRBJ2-3; 7 nucleotides line up with TRBD2. The V segment lost 8 bases and the J segment 2 bases; nucleotides outside the gene matches: 10. The CDR3 runs to 15 residues. Germline values: CDR1 SNHLY, CDR2 FYNNEI. The CDR3 reads CASPSSGKITDTQYF. The DNA for the CDR3 is TGTGCCAGCCCATCGAGCGGGAAAATCACAGATACGCAGTATTTT. Using reference TRBV2 and TRBJ2-3 for the parts outside the CDR3, the full variable domain is EPEVTQTPSHQVTQMGQEVILRCVPISNHLYFYWYRQILGQKVEFLVSFYNNEISEKSEIFDDQFSVERPDGSNFTLKIRSTKLEDSAMYFCASPSSGKITDTQYFGPGTRLTVL.

CDR3 residues: CASSTIGGGEAFF. Here the CDR3 DNA reads TGTGCCAGCAGCACGATAGGGGGCGGGGAAGCTTTCTTT. The J gene is TRBJ1-1, the V gene TRBV7-2; TRBD1 matches at 7 bases. V trimming: 5 bases; J trimming: 8 bases; junction bases outside the gene matches: 8. Germline CDR1 reads SGHTA; CDR2 reads FQGNSA. This CDR3 is 13 amino acids long.

The chain couples TRBV6-2 or TRBV6-3 to TRBJ1-2, with a weak D call TRBD1 (5 bases). Germline V CDR1 and CDR2: MNHEY, SVGEGT. The CDR3 length is 15 residues. The germline V and J ends were trimmed by 1 base and 0 bases, with 9 bases remaining between them. CDR3 amino acids: CASSYLARANYGYTF. Here the CDR3 DNA reads TGTGCCAGCAGTTACTTGGCCAGGGCTAACTATGGCTACACCTTC.

The rearrangement uses TRBV28 and TRBJ2-1, with TRBD2 matching over 10 bases. V trimming: 1 base; J trimming: 0 bases; junction bases outside the gene matches: 6. The CDR3 totals 18 residues. Germline values: CDR1 MDHEN, CDR2 SYDVKM. The CDR3 DNA is TGTGCCAGCAGTTTATATTCTAGCGGGGGCCTCTCCTACAATGAGCAGTTCTTC. It is translated as CASSLYSSGGLSYNEQFF.

This chain connects TRBV9 to TRBJ1-2, with TRBD1 as a possible D gene (5 bases). Germline CDR1 is SGDLS and CDR2 is YYNGEE. Trimming shortened V by 2 bases and J by 6 bases, and 20 bases separated the two germline ends. This CDR3 comprises 16 residues. DNA for the CDR3: TGTGCCAGCAGCGTCTCCTCGTCCGGGACCCCTGATGGCTACACCTTC. Its protein product is CASSVSSSGTPDGYTF.

The CDR3 protein is CANDPPNYNEQFF. The CDR3 DNA reads as TGCGCCAACGATCCCCCTAATTACAATGAGCAGTTCTTC. The chain couples TRBV10-1 to TRBJ2-1; D call uncertain. Trimming removed 10 bases from V and 4 bases from J, with 14 bases in between. The CDR3 extends over 13 amino acids. CDR1 and CDR2 from the germline V gene are WNHNN and SYGVQD (reference sequence).

J is TRBJ2-4 and V is TRBV10-1, with 8 nucleotides matching TRBD1. V lost 5 bases, J lost 13 bases, and 7 bases stayed unmatched. Looked up from germline, CDR1 is WNHNN and CDR2 is SYGVQD (reference sequence). The CDR3 covers 12 residues. The CDR3 DNA sequence: TGCGCCAGCAGTATACAGGGGGAAGGACAGTACTTC. As protein: CASSIQGEGQYF.

A word on this clone: The junction differs from germline at one of its ends, possibly a read error. This chain uses TRBV7-7 with TRBJ2-5; D not resolved. Per germline, CDR1 SSHAT and CDR2 FNYEAQ (reference sequence). The CDR3 sequence is 13 residues long. The CDR3 coding sequence is TGTGCTAGCAGCTTACGAGTGCAAGAGACCCAGTACTTC. Its protein product is CASSLRVQETQYF.

V and J are TRBV3-1 (or the pseudogene TRBV3-2) and TRBJ1-5; TRBD1 is a possible D gene (5 bases). The germline V and J ends were trimmed by 4 bases and 2 bases, with 9 bases remaining between them. Looked up from germline, CDR1 is LGHDT and CDR2 is YNNKEL (reference sequence). The CDR3 covers 14 residues. CDR3 sequence: CASSPDTGNQPQHF. The CDR3 DNA reads as TGTGCCAGCAGCCCGGACACCGGCAATCAGCCCCAGCATTTT.

The chain has TRBV3-1 (or the pseudogene TRBV3-2) and TRBJ1-3; 8 bases are shared with TRBD1. V shed 6 bases and J 0 bases; nucleotides not matched to a gene: 16. CDR1 and CDR2 from the germline V gene are LGHDT and YNNKEL (reference sequence). This CDR3 has 19 amino acids. In DNA form, the CDR3 reads TGTGCCAGCAGGCCTACCGCCGGGACAGGCTCCCGCTCTGGAAACACCATATATTTT. Protein: CASRPTAGTGSRSGNTIYF.

This chain links TRBV4-1 with TRBJ1-4; D unclear. V dropped 0 bases and J dropped 3 bases, with 14 bases sitting between them. CDR1 and CDR2 from the germline V gene are MGHRA and YSYEKL. The CDR3 extends over 17 amino acids. DNA of the CDR3: TGCGCCAGCAGCCAAGATAAAACCCCGTGGGCTAATGAAAAACTGTTTTTT. It yields the protein CASSQDKTPWANEKLFF.

The V call is TRBV11-3, the J call TRBJ1-1, with no clear D. CDR3 length: 14 residues. Germline V CDR1 and CDR2: SGHNT, YENEEA. V was pared by 5 bases and J by 0 bases, with 10 bases between. The chain's CDR3 is CASSARNMNTEAFF. The CDR3 bases are TGTGCCAGCAGCGCCCGAAACATGAACACTGAAGCTTTCTTT.

The chain employs TRBV7-9 and TRBJ2-7; weak D call: TRBD1 (7 bases). Trimming cost V 5 bases and J 0 bases, with 26 bases left between them. This CDR3 spans 19 amino acids. Germline V gene data show CDR1 as SEHNR and CDR2 as FQNEAQ (reference sequence). CDR3 protein: CASSRGGGLARSSSYEQYF. The CDR3 bases are TGTGCCAGCAGCCGCGGAGGGGGCCTTGCTCGATCTAGCTCCTACGAGCAGTACTTC.

V usage is TRBV21-1 and J usage is TRBJ2-3. TRBV21-1 is noted as a pseudogene. This CDR3 region has 13 residues. CDR3: CALPVESTDTQYF. CDR3 sequence (DNA): TGTGCCTTGCCGGTGGAAAGCACAGATACGCAGTATTTT.

To note about this clone: Other nucleotide sequences in the sample specify the same CDR3. Here the CDR3 DNA reads TGTGCCAGCAGGATCCAGGGGAACACTGAAGCTTTCTTT. Translation: CASRIQGNTEAFF. The gene calls are TRBV12-3 or TRBV12-4 and TRBJ1-1, with D tentatively TRBD1 (5 bases). V dropped 6 bases and J dropped 1 base, with 9 bases sitting between them. The CDR3 runs 13 residues.

V and J are TRBV7-8 and TRBJ1-5; D might be TRBD1 (6 bases). Germline assignment: CDR1 SGHVS and CDR2 FQNEAQ. Trimming took off 3 bases at V and 0 bases at J, with 18 bases between the two ends. This CDR3 is 18 amino acids long. The CDR3 loop is CASSLGRGGRYSNQPQHF. In DNA, the CDR3 is TGTGCCAGCAGCTTGGGCCGTGGGGGGCGGTATAGCAATCAGCCCCAGCATTTT.

The chain is built from TRBV6-5 and TRBJ1-5; D is possibly TRBD1 (5 bases). Per the germline V gene, CDR1 is MNHEY and CDR2 is SVGAGI. The V gene lost 9 bases and the J gene lost 5 bases, with 17 bases spanning the gap. This CDR3 spans 14 amino acids. This chain's CDR3 is CASGGGYRDQPQHF. In DNA, the CDR3 is TGTGCCAGTGGGGGGGGTTATCGGGATCAGCCCCAGCATTTT.

J is TRBJ1-2 and V is TRBV28; D is possibly TRBD1 (6 bases). The V gene's germline CDR1 is MDHEN and CDR2 SYDVKM. V gave up 6 bases and J gave up 9 bases, with 14 bases separating them. This CDR3 has 12 residues. The CDR3: CASSMNRASYTF. The CDR3 nucleotides read TGTGCCAGCAGCATGAACAGGGCAAGCTACACCTTC.

This chain's CDR3 is CASSFGFEGGETQYF. For the CDR3, the DNA is TGTGCCAGCAGCTTCGGGTTTGAGGGGGGAGAGACCCAGTACTTC. The V call is TRBV11-2, the J call TRBJ2-5, with D perhaps TRBD1 or TRBD2 (6 bases each). The CDR3 runs to 15 residues. Germline V gives CDR1 SGHAT, CDR2 FQNNGV. Between the trimmed V and J ends, which lost 3 bases and 4 bases, there was a span of 15 bases.

This chain connects TRBV7-9 to TRBJ1-2; D is undetermined. The CDR3 runs 13 residues. CDR1 is SEHNR, CDR2 FQNEAQ, per germline (reference sequence). Trimming left V 1 base short and J 5 bases short, with 8 bases between. CDR3 bases: TGTGCCAGCAGCTTAGGCTTCTTGTATGGCTACACCTTC. It encodes CASSLGFLYGYTF.

The gene calls are TRBV12-3 or TRBV12-4 and TRBJ2-3, with D unresolved. Trimming cost V 3 bases and J 6 bases, with 7 bases left between them. The CDR3 extends over 12 amino acids. CDR3 DNA sequence: TGTGCCAGCAGTTTCTCGTGGGATACGCAGTATTTT. This translates into CASSFSWDTQYF.

The chain links TRBV7-9 to TRBJ1-1; 11 bases are a match to TRBD1. The CDR3 has 16 residues. Losses at the gene ends were 0 bases for V and 3 bases for J; bases not matched to a gene: 3. Germline loops: CDR1 SEHNR, CDR2 FQNEAQ (reference sequence). CDR3 sequence: CASSLAGTGGDTEAFF. In nucleotides, the CDR3 is TGTGCCAGCAGCTTAGCCGGGACAGGGGGGGACACTGAAGCTTTCTTT. Full variable domain (remainder filled in from reference TRBV7-9 and TRBJ1-1): DTGVSQNPRHKITKRGQNVTFRCDPISEHNRLYWYRQTLGQGPEFLTYFQNEAQLEKSRLLSDRFSAERPKGSFSTLEIQRTEQGDSAMYLCASSLAGTGGDTEAFFGQGTRLTVV.

V is TRBV4-1 and J is TRBJ1-6; tentative D call: TRBD1 (5 bases). CDR1 MGHRA and CDR2 YSYEKL come from the germline V gene. The V gene lost 0 bases and the J gene lost 7 bases, with 10 bases spanning the gap. This CDR3 spans 15 amino acids. The CDR3 DNA is TGCGCCAGCAGCCAAGACAGGGCAGGCAATTCACCCCTCCACTTT. This sequence encodes CASSQDRAGNSPLHF.